This TCR beta chain is drawn from a study of shared clonotypes between healthy human individuals. V was pared by 6 bases and J by 2 bases, with 7 bases of the junction left unmatched. Germline V gene sequence: CDR1 MDHEN, CDR2 SYDVKM. The CDR3 consists of 16 residues. Using immunoSEQ multiplex PCR, the repertoire was profiled, and TCRdb retains in-frame clones only, with some absent. This sample has about 560,000 clones, with around 80% found just once. This clonotype was obtained from a woman between 40 and 55 years old in good health. Some clones in this sample may be carry-over from other donors' samples. V usage is TRBV28 and J usage is TRBJ2-3; 11 nucleotides align to TRBD2. Sequencing used PBMCs. The DNA for the CDR3 is TGTGCCAGCAGCGCGACTAGCGGGGCCCCCACAGATACGCAGTATTTT. Translation gives CASSATSGAPTDTQYF.